Detailed here is one T cell receptor (beta chain). Germline V lookup: CDR1 SGHRS, CDR2 YFSETQ. The CDR3 is 17 residues long. The junction had 8 bases not matched to a gene; V was cut back by 0 bases and J by 1 base. These data belong to a study of shared clonotypes between healthy human individuals. Each subset's genomic DNA was shared equally among a number of immunoSEQ plates. This table comes from immunoSEQ multiplex PCR, and its TCRdb copy is limited to in-frame clones, with some not included. Of about 2.4 million clones listed, roughly 93% are singletons. The rearrangement joins TRBV5-1 to TRBJ2-3, with 7 bases identical to TRBD2. The TCR was taken from a man between 18 and 29 years old in good health. Some clones in this sample may be carry-over from other donors' samples. Source material: naive CD4+ T cells from PBMCs. Stated subset: CD45RA+ positively selected. The CDR3 region is CASSLDAGAKRTDTQYF. The CDR3, as DNA: TGCGCCAGCAGCTTGGACGCGGGAGCGAAACGCACAGATACGCAGTATTTT.